The entry that follows covers one T cell receptor (beta chain) sequence. Its target antigen remains unknown. The record has no base qualities; no much larger clone is one base away. Participants in the prospective study were aged roughly 18 to 89 years, lived in about two dozen United States geographic areas, and enrolled through a virtual design. In the prospective study, cohorts were assigned on the basis of participant-reported clinical history obtained from a screening survey and a study questionnaire. For ImmuneRACE Cohort 3, a participant was defined as recovered based on two consecutive negative NP/OP PCR tests, clearance by a healthcare professional, or resolution of symptoms. Each participant in the prospective study had whole blood, serum and a nasopharyngeal or oropharyngeal swab collected by mobile phlebotomists. Additional blood draws and questionnaires over an approximately 2-month period could optionally be provided by prospective study participants. Prospective study blood samples were shipped either frozen or at room temperature before DNA extraction.

Relative to germline, V is 3 bases shorter and J is 6 bases shorter, with 21 bases between their ends. From the cysteine through the phenylalanine, the CDR3 covers 17 amino acids. The read is trimmed to its CDR3 DNA, 51 bases read in frame from base 1. CDR1 and CDR2 are drawn from the germline V gene: SGHVS, FQNEAQ. The data belong to a study of blood T cell repertoires in COVID-19 (dated by TCRdb to about 2020). Concerning the study at large: The collaborator samples originated in the United States, Italy and Spain and spanned the acute and convalescent phases of COVID-19. The repertoires were released in a freely available public database meant as a resource for research on the immune response to SARS-CoV-2. Where available, HLA class I and class II types were obtained from metadata supplied by the sample provider rather than from assay-based typing. The samples were drawn from two sources: the first 160 participants of the ongoing ImmuneRACE study, and fewer than 1,500 subjects contributed by 6 global collaborators. A de-identified subject ID, COVID-19 status, age in years and sex were almost always included in the sample metadata. The material from the prospective study consisted of cDNA or gDNA derived from T cells, B-cell-depleted T cells, or PBMCs. Deeply sampled blood TCRbeta repertoires from subjects exposed to, actively infected with, or recovered from COVID-19 were included in the dataset. What the study reported, not specific to this receptor: Clinical and demographic metadata were provided uncurated, with the amount varying by source and participant.

TCRbeta CDR3 regions were amplified from genomic DNA using the immunoSEQ Assay, a bias-controlled multiplex PCR. The authors' pipeline ran thus. The number of nucleated cells in each sample was estimated by amplification of reference gene primers within the assay. To quantify the absolute abundance of each unique TCRbeta CDR3 rearrangement, sequence reads were collapsed and filtered. Productive Simpson clonality was computed per sample as the square root of Simpson's diversity index over productive rearrangements. TCRdb holds this immuneACCESS table with in-frame rearrangements only. Some clones are missing; in checked studies, unresolved V genes explain under half, and the rest has no known cause. For V, J and clone size, that table is used; D and trimming come from the DNA. Present in this sample are more than 200,000 clones, approximately 86% of which were seen just once. The top ten constitute 1.5% to 2% of the sample.

The sequence came from a woman in her 50s who had recovered from COVID-19. Recombination joined TRBV7-8 with TRBJ2-1, and the D gene may be TRBD1, 6 bases matching. Sequenced: PBMCs or T cells enriched from blood (not recorded which). The base sequence is TGTGCCAGCAGCTTGGAGGCACAGGGCGATGCCCCCAATGAGCAGTTCTTC. This yields the protein CASSLEAQGDAPNEQFF.